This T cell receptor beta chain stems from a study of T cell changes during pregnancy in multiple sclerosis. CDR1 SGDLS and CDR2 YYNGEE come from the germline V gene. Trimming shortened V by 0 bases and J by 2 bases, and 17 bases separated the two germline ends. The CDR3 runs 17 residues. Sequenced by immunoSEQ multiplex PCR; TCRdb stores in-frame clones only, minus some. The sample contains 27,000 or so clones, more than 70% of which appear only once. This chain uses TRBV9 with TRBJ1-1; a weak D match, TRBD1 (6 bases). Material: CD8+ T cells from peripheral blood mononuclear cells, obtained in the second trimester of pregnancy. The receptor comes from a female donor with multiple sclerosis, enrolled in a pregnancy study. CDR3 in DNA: TGTGCCAGCAGCGTAGAGTCTATGAGGGGGGGAAACACTGAAGCTTTCTTT. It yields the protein CASSVESMRGGNTEAFF.